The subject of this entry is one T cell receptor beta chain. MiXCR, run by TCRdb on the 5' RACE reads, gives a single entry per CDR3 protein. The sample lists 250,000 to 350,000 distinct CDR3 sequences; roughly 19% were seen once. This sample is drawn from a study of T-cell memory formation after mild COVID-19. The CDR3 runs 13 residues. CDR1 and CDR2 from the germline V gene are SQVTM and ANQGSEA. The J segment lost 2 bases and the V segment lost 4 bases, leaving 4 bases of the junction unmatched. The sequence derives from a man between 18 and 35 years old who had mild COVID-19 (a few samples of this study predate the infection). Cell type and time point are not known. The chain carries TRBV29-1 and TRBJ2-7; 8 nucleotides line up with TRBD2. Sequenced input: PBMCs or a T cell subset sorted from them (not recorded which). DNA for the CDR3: TGCAGCGTTGTAAGCGGGGGCACCTACGAGCAGTACTTC. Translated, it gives CSVVSGGTYEQYF.